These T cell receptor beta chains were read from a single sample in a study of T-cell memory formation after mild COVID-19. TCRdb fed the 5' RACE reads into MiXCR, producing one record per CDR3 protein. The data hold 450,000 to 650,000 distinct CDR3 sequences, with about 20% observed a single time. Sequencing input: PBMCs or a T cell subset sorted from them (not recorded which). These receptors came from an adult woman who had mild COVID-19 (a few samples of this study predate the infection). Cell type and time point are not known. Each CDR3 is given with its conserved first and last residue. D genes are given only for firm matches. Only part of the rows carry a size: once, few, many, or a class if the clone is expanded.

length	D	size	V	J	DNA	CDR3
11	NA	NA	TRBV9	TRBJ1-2	TGTGCCAGCAGCGTAGAAGGTAGCTACACCTTC	CASSVEGSYTF
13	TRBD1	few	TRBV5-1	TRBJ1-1	TGCGCCAGCAGCGGACAGGGGTTGCCTGAAGCTTTCTTT	CASSGQGLPEAFF
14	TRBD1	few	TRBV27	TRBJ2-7	TGTGCCAGCAGTATAGACAGGGTATCCTACGAGCAGTACTTC	CASSIDRVSYEQYF
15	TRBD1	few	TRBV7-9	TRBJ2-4	TGTGCCAGCAGCATAGCCCGGACAGGGCAGAACATTCAGTACTTC	CASSIARTGQNIQYF
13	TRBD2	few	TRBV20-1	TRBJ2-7	TGCAGTGCTAAAGGCGGGGAGGGATACGAGCAGTACTTC	CSAKGGEGYEQYF
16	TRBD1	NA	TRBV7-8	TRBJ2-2	TGTGCCAGCACCTACACAGGACAGGGACGAACCGGGGAGCTGTTTTTT	CASTYTGQGRTGELFF
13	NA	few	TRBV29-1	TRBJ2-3	TGCAGCGTTGAAGGTACGAGTTCGGATACGCAGTATTTT	CSVEGTSSDTQYF
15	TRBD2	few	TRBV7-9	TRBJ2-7	TGTGCCAGCAGCAAGGGACTAGCGGGAATCCCCGAGCAGTACTTC	CASSKGLAGIPEQYF
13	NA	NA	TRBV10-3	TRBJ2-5	TGTGCCATCAGTACCGGGCCTGAAGAGACCCAGTACTTC	CAISTGPEETQYF
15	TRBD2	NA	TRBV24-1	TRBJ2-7	TGTGCCACCAGTGATGGATCAGCGGGAGGATACGAGCAGTACTTC	CATSDGSAGGYEQYF
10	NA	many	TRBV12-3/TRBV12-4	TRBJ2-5	TGTGCCAGCAGTTTGGGAACCCAGTACTTC	CASSLGTQYF